The source of this T cell receptor (beta chain) is a study of yellow fever vaccine responses in identical twins. TCRdb reanalysed the RT-PCR reads using MiXCR and keeps one entry per CDR3 protein. The sample lists about 1,000 distinct CDR3 sequences; approximately 90% were seen once. The CDR3 has 13 residues. Germline CDR1 SNHLY, CDR2 FYNNEI. Deletions cut 0 bases from V and 7 bases from J, with 6 bases between. The starting material was T cells from blood (PBMCs), unsorted or a sorted subset (not recorded which), obtained before or after yellow fever vaccination (not recorded which). The sequence was obtained from a woman aged 18-29 years who received the yellow fever vaccine. This chain uses TRBV2 with TRBJ2-2; perhaps TRBD2 as D (6 bases). Here the CDR3 DNA reads TGTGCCAGCAGTGAAGCGGAGGGCGGGGAGCTGTTTTTT. Protein: CASSEAEGGELFF.